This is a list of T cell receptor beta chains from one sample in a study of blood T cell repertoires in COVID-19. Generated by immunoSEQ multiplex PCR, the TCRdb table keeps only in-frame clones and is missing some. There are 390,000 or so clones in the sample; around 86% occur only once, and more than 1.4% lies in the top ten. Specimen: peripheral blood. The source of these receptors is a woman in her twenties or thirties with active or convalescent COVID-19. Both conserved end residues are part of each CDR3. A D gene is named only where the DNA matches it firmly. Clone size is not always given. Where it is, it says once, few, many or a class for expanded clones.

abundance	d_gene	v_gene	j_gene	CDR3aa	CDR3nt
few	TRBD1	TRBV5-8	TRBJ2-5	CASSPGQGQETQYF	TGTGCCAGCAGCCCAGGACAGGGACAAGAGACCCAGTACTTC
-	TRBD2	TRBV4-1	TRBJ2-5	CASNNPGGDQETQYF	TGCGCCAGCAACAACCCTGGGGGGGACCAAGAGACCCAGTACTTC
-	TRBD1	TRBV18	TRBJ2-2	CASSLGQGMTGELFF	TGTGCCAGCTCACTAGGACAGGGAATGACCGGGGAGCTGTTTTTT
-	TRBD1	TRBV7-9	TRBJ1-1	CASSLGGTDEAFF	TGTGCCAGCAGCTTAGGGGGGACAGATGAAGCTTTCTTT
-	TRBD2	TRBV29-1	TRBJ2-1	CSVAEGGGRYNEQFF	TGCAGCGTTGCCGAAGGCGGGGGTCGCTACAATGAGCAGTTCTTC
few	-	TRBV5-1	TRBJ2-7	CASSWGDSTYEQYF	TGCGCCAGCAGCTGGGGGGACAGTACCTACGAGCAGTACTTC
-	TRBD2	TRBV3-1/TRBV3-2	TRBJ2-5	CASSQRTRAGETQYF	TGTGCCAGCAGCCAGCGGACTAGAGCGGGGGAGACCCAGTACTTC
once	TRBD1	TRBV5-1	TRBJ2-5	CASSLAIRQGADRSSETQYF	TGCGCCAGCAGCTTGGCGATTAGACAGGGGGCTGACAGGTCCAGTGAGACCCAGTACTTC
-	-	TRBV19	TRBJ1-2	CASSKTGGPGYTF	TGTGCCAGTAGTAAAACCGGGGGTCCCGGCTACACCTTC
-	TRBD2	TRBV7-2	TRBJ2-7	CASSLGLASYEQYF	TGTGCCAGCAGCCTAGGACTAGCTTCTTACGAGCAGTACTTC
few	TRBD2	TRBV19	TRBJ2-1	CASSFGTLSGRASYEQFF	TGTGCCAGTAGTTTCGGTACCCTCAGCGGGAGGGCCTCTTATGAGCAGTTCTTC
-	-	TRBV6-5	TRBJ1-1	CASDTTREGNTEAFF	TGTGCCAGCGATACGACAAGGGAGGGCAACACTGAAGCTTTCTTT
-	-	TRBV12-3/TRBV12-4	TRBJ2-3	CGRASTDTQYF	TGCGGGAGAGCTAGCACAGATACGCAGTATTTT
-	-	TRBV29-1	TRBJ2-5	CSWSGLQETQYF	TGCAGCTGGTCGGGACTGCAAGAGACCCAGTACTTC
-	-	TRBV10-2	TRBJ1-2	CASSEGPGYTF	TGCGCCAGCAGTGAGGGGCCTGGCTACACCTTC
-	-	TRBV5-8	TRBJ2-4	CASSLGSAVLAKNIQYF	TGTGCCAGCAGCTTGGGGTCCGCGGTCCTAGCCAAAAACATTCAGTACTTC
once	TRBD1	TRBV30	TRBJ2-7	CAWSPDRGSYEQYF	TGTGCCTGGAGTCCAGACAGGGGTTCCTACGAGCAGTACTTC
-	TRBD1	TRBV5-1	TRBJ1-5	CASSSGQGPNQPQHF	TGCGCCAGCAGCTCGGGACAGGGTCCCAATCAGCCCCAGCATTTT
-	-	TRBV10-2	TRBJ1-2	CATPLSNYGYTF	TGCGCCACCCCGTTATCTAACTATGGCTACACCTTC
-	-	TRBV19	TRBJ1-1	CASSIGWGVTDTEAFF	TGTGCCAGTAGTATAGGTTGGGGGGTAACGGACACTGAAGCTTTCTTT
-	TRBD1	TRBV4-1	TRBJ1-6	CASSQEPGTENSPLHF	TGCGCCAGCAGCCAGGAACCCGGGACAGAAAATTCACCCCTCCACTTT
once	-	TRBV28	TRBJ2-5	CASSSQGQSVVSQETQYF	TGTGCCAGCAGTTCACAGGGTCAGAGTGTTGTGAGCCAAGAGACCCAGTACTTC
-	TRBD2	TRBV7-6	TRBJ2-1	CASSPSSGGAHNEQFF	TGTGCCAGCAGCCCGAGTAGCGGGGGGGCCCACAATGAGCAGTTCTTC
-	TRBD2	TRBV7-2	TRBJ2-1	CASSLGLAGGDEQFF	TGTGCCAGCAGCTTAGGGTTAGCGGGAGGTGATGAGCAGTTCTTC
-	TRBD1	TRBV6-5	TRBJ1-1	CASSQRQGGNTEAFF	TGTGCCAGCAGTCAACGACAGGGGGGGAACACTGAAGCTTTCTTT
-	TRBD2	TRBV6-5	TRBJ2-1	CASRAAGVDNEQFF	TGTGCCAGCAGGGCGGCGGGAGTAGACAATGAGCAGTTCTTC
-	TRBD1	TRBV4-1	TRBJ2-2	CASSQSYMPGQGSGELFF	TGCGCCAGCAGCCAAAGTTACATGCCGGGACAGGGATCCGGGGAGCTGTTTTTT
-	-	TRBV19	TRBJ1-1	CASSTLLGRDEAFF	TGTGCCAGTAGTACCCTACTGGGGAGGGATGAAGCTTTCTTT
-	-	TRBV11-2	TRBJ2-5	CASSLINYQETQYF	TGTGCCAGCAGCTTAATCAACTACCAAGAGACCCAGTACTTC
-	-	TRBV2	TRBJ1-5	CASSEARWVGNQPQHF	TGTGCCAGCAGTGAAGCGCGGTGGGTTGGCAATCAGCCCCAGCATTTT
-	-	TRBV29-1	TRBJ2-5	CSVSGRQETQYF	TGCAGCGTTTCCGGCCGACAGGAGACCCAGTACTTC
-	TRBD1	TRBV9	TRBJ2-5	CASSVEDGQGETQYF	TGTGCCAGCAGCGTAGAGGATGGACAGGGAGAGACCCAGTACTTC
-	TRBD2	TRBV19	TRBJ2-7	CASSSGGYEQYF	TGTGCCAGTAGTTCGGGGGGGTACGAGCAGTACTTC
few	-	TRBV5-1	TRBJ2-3	CASSLAGTDTQYF	TGCGCCAGCAGCTTGGCCGGCACAGATACGCAGTATTTT
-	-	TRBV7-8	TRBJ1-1	CASSLFGGLGNTEAFF	TGTGCCAGCAGCTTATTCGGGGGGCTAGGGAACACTGAAGCTTTCTTT
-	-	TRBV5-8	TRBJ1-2	CASTTGTVYGYTF	TGTGCCAGCACTACAGGCACCGTATATGGCTACACCTTC
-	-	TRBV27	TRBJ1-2	CASSLGQGYGYTF	TGTGCCAGCAGTTTAGGGCAGGGGTATGGCTACACCTTC
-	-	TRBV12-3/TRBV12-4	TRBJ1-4	CASQDGGYEKLFF	TGTGCCAGCCAGGACGGGGGTTACGAAAAACTGTTTTTT
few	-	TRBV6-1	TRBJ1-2	CASSDLQAYYGYTF	TGTGCCAGCAGTGACCTACAGGCCTACTATGGCTACACCTTC
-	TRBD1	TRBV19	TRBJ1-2	CASSHDRGKAGYTF	TGTGCCAGTAGTCACGACAGGGGAAAAGCGGGCTACACCTTC
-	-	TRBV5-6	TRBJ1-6	CASSLGQVGYSPLHF	TGTGCCAGCAGCTTGGGACAGGTGGGATATTCACCCCTCCACTTT